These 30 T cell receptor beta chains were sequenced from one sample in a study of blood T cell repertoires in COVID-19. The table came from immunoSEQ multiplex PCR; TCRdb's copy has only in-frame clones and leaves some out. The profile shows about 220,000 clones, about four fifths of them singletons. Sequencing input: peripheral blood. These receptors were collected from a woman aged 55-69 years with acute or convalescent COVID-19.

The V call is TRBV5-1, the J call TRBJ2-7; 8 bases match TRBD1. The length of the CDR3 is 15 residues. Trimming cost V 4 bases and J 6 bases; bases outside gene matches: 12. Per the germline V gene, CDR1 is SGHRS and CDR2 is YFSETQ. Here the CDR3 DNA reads TGCGCCAGCAGCACAGGACAGGGTCTTGGTCCCGAGCAGTACTTC. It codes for CASSTGQGLGPEQYF.

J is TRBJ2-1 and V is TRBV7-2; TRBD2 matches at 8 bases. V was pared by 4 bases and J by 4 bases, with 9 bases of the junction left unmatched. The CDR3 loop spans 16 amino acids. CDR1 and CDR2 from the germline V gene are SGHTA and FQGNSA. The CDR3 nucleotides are TGTGCCAGCAGCTCCTCGCGGGGGGACTCTTACAATGAGCAGTTCTTC. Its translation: CASSSSRGDSYNEQFF. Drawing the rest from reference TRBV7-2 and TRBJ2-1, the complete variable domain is GAGVSQSPSNKVTEKGKDVELRCDPISGHTALYWYRQSLGQGLEFLIYFQGNSAPDKSGLPSDRFSAERTGGSVSTLTIQRTQQEDSAVYLCASSSSRGDSYNEQFFGPGTRLTVL.

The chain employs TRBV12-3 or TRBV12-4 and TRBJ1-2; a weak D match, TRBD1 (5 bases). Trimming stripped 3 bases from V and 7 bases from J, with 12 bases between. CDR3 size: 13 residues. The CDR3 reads CASSFQGRSGYTF. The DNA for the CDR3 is TGTGCCAGCAGTTTTCAGGGTAGGAGTGGCTACACCTTC.

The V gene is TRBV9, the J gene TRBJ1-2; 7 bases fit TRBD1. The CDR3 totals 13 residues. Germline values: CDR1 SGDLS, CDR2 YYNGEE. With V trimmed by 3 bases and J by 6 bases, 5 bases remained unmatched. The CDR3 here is CASSDRQGHGYTF. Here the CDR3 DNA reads TGTGCCAGCAGCGATAGACAGGGTCATGGCTACACCTTC.

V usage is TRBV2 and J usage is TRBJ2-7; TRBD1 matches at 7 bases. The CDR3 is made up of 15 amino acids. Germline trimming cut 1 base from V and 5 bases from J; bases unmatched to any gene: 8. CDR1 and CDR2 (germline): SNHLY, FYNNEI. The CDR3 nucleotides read TGTGCCAGCAGTGAAGTAGACAGGGCCGCCAACGAGCAGTACTTC. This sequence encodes CASSEVDRAANEQYF.

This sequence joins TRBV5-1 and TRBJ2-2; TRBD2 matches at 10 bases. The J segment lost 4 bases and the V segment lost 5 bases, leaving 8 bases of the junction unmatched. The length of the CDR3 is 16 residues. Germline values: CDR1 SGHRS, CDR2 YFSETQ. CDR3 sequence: CASRGASGGLTGELFF. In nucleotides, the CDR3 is TGCGCCAGCAGGGGGGCTAGCGGGGGCCTCACCGGGGAGCTGTTTTTT.

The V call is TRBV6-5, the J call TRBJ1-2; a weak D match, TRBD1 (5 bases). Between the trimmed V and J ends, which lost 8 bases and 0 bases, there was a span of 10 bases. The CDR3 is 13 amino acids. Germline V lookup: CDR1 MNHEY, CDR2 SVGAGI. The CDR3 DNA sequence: TGTGCCAGCGGGGCAGCACCTAACTATGGCTACACCTTC. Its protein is CASGAAPNYGYTF.

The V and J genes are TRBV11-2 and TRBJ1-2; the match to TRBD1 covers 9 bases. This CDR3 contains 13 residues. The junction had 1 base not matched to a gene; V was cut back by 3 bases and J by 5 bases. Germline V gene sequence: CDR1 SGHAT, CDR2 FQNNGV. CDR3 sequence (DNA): TGTGCCAGCAGCTTGGGGACAGGGTATGGCTACACCTTC. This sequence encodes CASSLGTGYGYTF.

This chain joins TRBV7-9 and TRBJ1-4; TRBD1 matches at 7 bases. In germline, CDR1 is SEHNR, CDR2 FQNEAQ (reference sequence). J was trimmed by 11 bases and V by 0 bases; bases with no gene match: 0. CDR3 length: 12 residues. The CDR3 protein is CASSLATGKLFF. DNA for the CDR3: TGTGCCAGCAGCTTAGCGACAGGGAAACTGTTTTTT.

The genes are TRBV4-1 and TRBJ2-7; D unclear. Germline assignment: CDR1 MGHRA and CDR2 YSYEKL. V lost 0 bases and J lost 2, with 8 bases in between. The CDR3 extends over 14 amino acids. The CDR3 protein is CASSQELQTYEQYF. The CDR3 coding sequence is TGCGCCAGCAGCCAAGAGTTACAGACCTACGAGCAGTACTTC.

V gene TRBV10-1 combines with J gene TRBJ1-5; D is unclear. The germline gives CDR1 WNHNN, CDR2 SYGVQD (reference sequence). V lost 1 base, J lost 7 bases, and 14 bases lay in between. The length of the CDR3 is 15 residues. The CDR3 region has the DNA TGCGCCAGCAGTGAGTTTGCACAGCTAATCCAGCCCCAGCATTTT. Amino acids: CASSEFAQLIQPQHF.

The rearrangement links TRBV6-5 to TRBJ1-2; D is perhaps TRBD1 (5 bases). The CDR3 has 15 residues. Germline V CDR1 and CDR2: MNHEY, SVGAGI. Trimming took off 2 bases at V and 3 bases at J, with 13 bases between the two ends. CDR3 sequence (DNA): TGTGCCAGCAGTTACACAACCGGGGGAGACTATGGCTACACCTTC. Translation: CASSYTTGGDYGYTF.

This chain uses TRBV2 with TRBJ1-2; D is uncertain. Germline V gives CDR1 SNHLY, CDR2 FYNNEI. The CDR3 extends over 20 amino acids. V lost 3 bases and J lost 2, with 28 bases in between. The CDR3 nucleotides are TGTGCCAGCAGTGATGGGCCCCATCCTAGGGAGAGATGGACGAACTATGGCTACACCTTC. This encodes CASSDGPHPRERWTNYGYTF.

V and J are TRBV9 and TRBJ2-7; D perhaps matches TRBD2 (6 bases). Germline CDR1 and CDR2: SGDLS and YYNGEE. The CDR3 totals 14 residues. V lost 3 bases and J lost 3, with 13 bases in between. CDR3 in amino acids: CASSGASSGYEQYF. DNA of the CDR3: TGTGCCAGCAGCGGTGCGAGTAGCGGCTACGAGCAGTACTTC.

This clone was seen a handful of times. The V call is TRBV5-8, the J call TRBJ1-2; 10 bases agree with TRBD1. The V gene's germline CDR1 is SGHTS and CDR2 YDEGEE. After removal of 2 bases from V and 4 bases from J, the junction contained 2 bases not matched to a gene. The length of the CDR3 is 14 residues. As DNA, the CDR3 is TGTGCCAGCAGCTTTTGGACAGGGGGCTATGGCTACACCTTC. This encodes CASSFWTGGYGYTF.

This chain's CDR3 is CASTIGGLPSGNTIYF. CDR3 DNA: TGTGCCAGCACCATCGGGGGGTTACCCTCTGGAAACACCATATATTTT. The rearrangement uses TRBV6-6 and TRBJ1-3; D possibly corresponds to TRBD1 (5 bases). The CDR3 covers 16 residues. Germline loops: CDR1 MNHNY, CDR2 SVGAGI (reference sequence). V was trimmed by 7 bases and J by 0 bases, leaving 16 bases between them.

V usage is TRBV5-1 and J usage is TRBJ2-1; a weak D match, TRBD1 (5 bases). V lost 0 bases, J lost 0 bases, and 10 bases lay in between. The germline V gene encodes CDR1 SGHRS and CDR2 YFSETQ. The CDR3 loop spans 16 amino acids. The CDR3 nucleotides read TGCGCCAGCAGCTTGGACAGGCCCAGCTCCTACAATGAGCAGTTCTTC. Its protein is CASSLDRPSSYNEQFF. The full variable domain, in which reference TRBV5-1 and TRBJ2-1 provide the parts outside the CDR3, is KAGVTQTPRYLIKTRGQQVTLSCSPISGHRSVSWYQQTPGQGLQFLFEYFSETQRNKGNFPGRFSGRQFSNSRSEMNVSTLELGDSALYLCASSLDRPSSYNEQFFGPGTRLTVL.

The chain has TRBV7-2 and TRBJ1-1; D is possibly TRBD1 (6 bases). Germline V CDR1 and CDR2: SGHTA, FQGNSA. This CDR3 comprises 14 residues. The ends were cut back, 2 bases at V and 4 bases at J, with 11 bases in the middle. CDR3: CASSLFSDSTEAFF. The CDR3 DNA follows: TGTGCCAGCAGCTTATTTTCGGACAGCACTGAAGCTTTCTTT.

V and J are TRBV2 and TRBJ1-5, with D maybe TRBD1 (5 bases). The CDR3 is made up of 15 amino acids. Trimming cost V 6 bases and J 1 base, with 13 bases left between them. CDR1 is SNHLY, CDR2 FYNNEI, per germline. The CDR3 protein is CASRGGRGSNQPQHF. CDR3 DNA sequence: TGTGCCAGCAGGGGAGGGAGGGGAAGCAATCAGCCCCAGCATTTT.

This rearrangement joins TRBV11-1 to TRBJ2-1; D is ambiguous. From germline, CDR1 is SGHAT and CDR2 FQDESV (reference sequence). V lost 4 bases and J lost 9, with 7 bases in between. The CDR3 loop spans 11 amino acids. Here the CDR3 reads CASSSDSEQFF. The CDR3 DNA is TGTGCCAGCAGCTCTGATAGTGAGCAGTTCTTC.

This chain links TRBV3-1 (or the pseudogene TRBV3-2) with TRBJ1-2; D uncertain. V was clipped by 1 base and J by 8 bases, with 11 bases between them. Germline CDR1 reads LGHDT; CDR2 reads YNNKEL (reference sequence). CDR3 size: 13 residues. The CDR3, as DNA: TGTGCCAGCAGCCAAGTGGGCGTTGGAGGCTACACCTTC. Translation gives CASSQVGVGGYTF.

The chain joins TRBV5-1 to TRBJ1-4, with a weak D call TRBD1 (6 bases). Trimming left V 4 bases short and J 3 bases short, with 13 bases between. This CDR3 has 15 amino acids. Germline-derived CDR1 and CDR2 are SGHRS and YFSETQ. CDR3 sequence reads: CASSPYYRANEKLFF. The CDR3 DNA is TGCGCCAGCAGCCCCTATTACAGGGCTAATGAAAAACTGTTTTTT.

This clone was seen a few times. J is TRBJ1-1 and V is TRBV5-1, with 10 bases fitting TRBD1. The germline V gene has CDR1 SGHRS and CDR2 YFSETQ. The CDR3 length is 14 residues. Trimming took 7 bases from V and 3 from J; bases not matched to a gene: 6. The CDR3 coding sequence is TGCGCCAGCCGCCTTGGACAGGGGGACACTGAAGCTTTCTTT. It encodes CASRLGQGDTEAFF.

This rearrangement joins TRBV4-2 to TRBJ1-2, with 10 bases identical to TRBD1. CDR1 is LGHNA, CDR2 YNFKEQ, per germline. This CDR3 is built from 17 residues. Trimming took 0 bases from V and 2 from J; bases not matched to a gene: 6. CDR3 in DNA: TGTGCCAGCAGCCAAGAAGGTGGGACAGGGGCCAACTATGGCTACACCTTC. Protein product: CASSQEGGTGANYGYTF.

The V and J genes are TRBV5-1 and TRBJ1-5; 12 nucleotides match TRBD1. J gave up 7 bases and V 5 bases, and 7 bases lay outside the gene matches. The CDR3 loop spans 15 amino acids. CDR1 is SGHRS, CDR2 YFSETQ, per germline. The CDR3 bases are TGCGCCAGCAGGCCCGGGACAGGGGGCGGACAGCCCCAGCATTTT. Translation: CASRPGTGGGQPQHF. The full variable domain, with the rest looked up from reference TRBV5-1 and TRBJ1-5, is KAGVTQTPRYLIKTRGQQVTLSCSPISGHRSVSWYQQTPGQGLQFLFEYFSETQRNKGNFPGRFSGRQFSNSRSEMNVSTLELGDSALYLCASRPGTGGGQPQHFGDGTRLSIL.

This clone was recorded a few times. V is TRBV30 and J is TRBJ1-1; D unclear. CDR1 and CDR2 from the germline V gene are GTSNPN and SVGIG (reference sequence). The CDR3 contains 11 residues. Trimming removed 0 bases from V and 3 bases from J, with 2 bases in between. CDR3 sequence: CAWSVYTEAFF. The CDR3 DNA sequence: TGTGCCTGGAGTGTCTACACTGAAGCTTTCTTT.

CDR3: CASSLRGLDTEAFF. CDR3 sequence (DNA): TGCGCCAGCAGCTTGAGGGGGCTGGACACTGAAGCTTTCTTT. J is TRBJ1-1 and V is TRBV5-1, with TRBD1 matching over 7 bases. V was clipped by 1 base and J by 3 bases; unmatched bases: 3. This CDR3 spans 14 amino acids. The germline CDR1 and CDR2 sequences are SGHRS and YFSETQ.

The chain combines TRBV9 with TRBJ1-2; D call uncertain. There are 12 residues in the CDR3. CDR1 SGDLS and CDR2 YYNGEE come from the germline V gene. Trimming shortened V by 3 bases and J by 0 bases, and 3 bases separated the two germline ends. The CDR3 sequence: CASSGANYGYTF. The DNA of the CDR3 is TGTGCCAGCAGCGGAGCTAACTATGGCTACACCTTC. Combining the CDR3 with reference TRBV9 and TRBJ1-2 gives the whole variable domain DSGVTQTPKHLITATGQRVTLRCSPRSGDLSVYWYQQSLDQGLQFLIQYYNGEERAKGNILERFSAQQFPDLHSELNLSSLELGDSALYFCASSGANYGYTFGSGTRLTVV.

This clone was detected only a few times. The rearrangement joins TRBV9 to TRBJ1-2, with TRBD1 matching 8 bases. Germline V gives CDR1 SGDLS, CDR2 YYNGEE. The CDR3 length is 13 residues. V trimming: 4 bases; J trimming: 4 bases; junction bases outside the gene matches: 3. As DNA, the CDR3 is TGTGCCAGCAGCCGAGGACAGGGCTATGGCTACACCTTC. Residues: CASSRGQGYGYTF.

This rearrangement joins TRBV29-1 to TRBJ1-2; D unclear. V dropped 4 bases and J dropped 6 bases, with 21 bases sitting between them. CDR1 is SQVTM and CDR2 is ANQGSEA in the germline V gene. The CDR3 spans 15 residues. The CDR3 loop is CSVVYVGRLRDGYTF. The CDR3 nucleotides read TGCAGCGTTGTTTATGTCGGCAGGTTGCGGGATGGCTACACCTTC.